The 6 T cell receptor beta chains presented below share a single source sample, sequenced in a study of CD8+CD57+ T cells in acquired aplastic anemia. TCR beta VDJ and CDR3 profiling used genomic DNA as template. MiXCR, run by TCRdb on the reads, gives a single entry per CDR3 protein. The repertoire includes around 400,000 distinct CDR3 sequences, about two thirds of them detected once, and 3% to 4.5% sits in the top ten. The material sequenced was sorted CD4+, CD8+, or CD8+CD57+ T cells (not recorded which) from PBMCs. The source is a human donor in good health, serving as a control.

The chain recombines TRBV20-1 with TRBJ1-5; D might be TRBD1 (6 bases). Germline-derived CDR1 and CDR2 are DFQATT and SNEGSKA (reference sequence). CDR3 length: 13 residues. V lost 2 bases to trimming and J lost 11 bases, with 16 bases between them. CDR3 bases: TGCAGTGCTAGACCCGCACGACAGGAATCCCAGCATTTT. Protein: CSARPARQESQHF.

The sample holds a few counts of this clonotype. The J gene is TRBJ1-3, the V gene TRBV11-1, with D perhaps matching TRBD1 (5 bases). Trimming took off 5 bases at V and 4 bases at J, with 15 bases between the two ends. The germline V gene has CDR1 SGHAT and CDR2 FQDESV (reference sequence). The CDR3 spans 15 residues. The CDR3 loop is CASSRPGGFGNTIYF. CDR3 coding DNA: TGTGCCAGCAGCCGACCGGGGGGGTTCGGAAACACCATATATTTT.

The chain employs TRBV7-2 and TRBJ2-6; D is unclear. This CDR3 is 11 amino acids long. V lost 0 bases to trimming and J lost 9 bases, with 0 bases between them. In germline, CDR1 is SGHTA, CDR2 FQGNSA. Here the CDR3 reads CASSLANVLTF. Here the CDR3 DNA reads TGTGCCAGCAGCTTAGCCAACGTCCTGACTTTC. Full variable domain (outside the CDR3, taken from reference TRBV7-2 and TRBJ2-6): GAGVSQSPSNKVTEKGKDVELRCDPISGHTALYWYRQSLGQGLEFLIYFQGNSAPDKSGLPSDRFSAERTGGSVSTLTIQRTQQEDSAVYLCASSLANVLTFGAGSRLTVL.

V usage is TRBV9 and J usage is TRBJ2-7; D gene ambiguous. Germline V gene sequence: CDR1 SGDLS, CDR2 YYNGEE. Trimming left V 0 bases short and J 11 bases short, with 21 bases between. CDR3 length equals 15 residues. CDR3 sequence: CASSVARATNYYKYF. CDR3 nucleotides: TGTGCCAGCAGCGTAGCCCGGGCTACCAACTACTACAAGTACTTC.

This clonotype was counted at least ten times. This chain links TRBV4-2 with TRBJ2-2; D is unclear. V lost 1 base and J lost 0, with 12 bases in between. CDR1 is LGHNA, CDR2 YNFKEQ, per germline. The CDR3 has 17 amino acids. Written as DNA, the CDR3 is TGTGCCAGCAGCCAAGCGGGTTCGGAGCCGAACACCGGGGAGCTGTTTTTT. Its protein product is CASSQAGSEPNTGELFF.

About this clonotype: The junction differs from germline at one of its ends, possibly a read error. The rearrangement uses TRBV5-1 and TRBJ2-1; D call uncertain. CDR3 size: 12 residues. Germline CDR1 is SGHRS and CDR2 is YFSETQ. CDR3 bases: TGTGCCAGCAGCTTGTTCAGAAATGGGCAGTTCTTC. Residues: CASSLFRNGQFF.